This TCR beta chain comes out of a study of T cells in Graves' hyperthyroidism and ophthalmopathy. Across the study: Prior to any treatment, at the point of initial diagnosis, peripheral blood was collected.

Uncontrolled infection, other autoimmune disease, pregnancy and lactation each barred patients from inclusion. Cells are PBMCs isolated from about 10 ml of fresh blood. A remark on this clonotype: Its specificity is not known.

Template material for amplifying TCR beta CDR3 regions consisted of RNA transcripts. Researchers ran a first-round RT-PCR on the TCR CDR3 using the HTBI primer set. In TCRdb, the multiplex PCR reads were re-called with MiXCR into one record per CDR3 protein. The sample holds about 410,000 distinct CDR3 sequences; around 15% are singletons and the top ten take about 20%. Overall study findings and caveats: Also found in blood were most expanded thyroid clonotypes above 0.001.

Sequences were obtained from blood. The sequence derives from a woman in her 30s with Graves' ophthalmopathy.

The CDR3 loop is CASSTQGRGEKLFF. The CDR3 coding sequence is TGTGCCAGCAGTACTCAGGGTCGGGGAGAAAAACTGTTTTTT. The rearrangement uses TRBV5-4 and TRBJ1-4; tentative D call: TRBD1 (5 bases). The CDR3 has 14 residues. V lost 5 bases and J lost 8, with 16 bases in between. Germline CDR1 and CDR2: SGHNT and YYREEE (reference sequence).